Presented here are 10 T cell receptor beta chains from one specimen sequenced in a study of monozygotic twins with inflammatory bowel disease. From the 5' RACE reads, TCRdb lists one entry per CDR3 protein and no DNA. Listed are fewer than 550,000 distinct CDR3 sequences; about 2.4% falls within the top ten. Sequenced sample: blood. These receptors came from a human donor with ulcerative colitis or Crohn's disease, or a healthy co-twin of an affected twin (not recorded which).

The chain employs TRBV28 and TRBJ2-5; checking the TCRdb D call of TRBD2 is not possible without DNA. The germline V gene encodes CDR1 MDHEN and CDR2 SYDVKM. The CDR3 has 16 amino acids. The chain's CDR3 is CASSSISAAPPVTQYF.

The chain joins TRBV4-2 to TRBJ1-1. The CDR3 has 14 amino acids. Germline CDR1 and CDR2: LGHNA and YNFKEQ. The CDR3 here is CASSQGWLDTEAFF.

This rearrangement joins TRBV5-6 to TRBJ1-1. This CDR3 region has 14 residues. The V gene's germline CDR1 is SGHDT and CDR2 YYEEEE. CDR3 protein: CASTTGTLDSEAFF.

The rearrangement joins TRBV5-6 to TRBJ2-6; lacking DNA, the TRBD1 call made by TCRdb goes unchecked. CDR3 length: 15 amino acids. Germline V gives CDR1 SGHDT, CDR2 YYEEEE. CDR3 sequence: CASSHRGPGANVLTF.

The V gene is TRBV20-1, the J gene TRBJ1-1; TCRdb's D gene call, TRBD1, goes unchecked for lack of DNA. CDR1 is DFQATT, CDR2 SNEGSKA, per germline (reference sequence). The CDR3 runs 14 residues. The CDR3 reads CSARGTAGDTEAFF.

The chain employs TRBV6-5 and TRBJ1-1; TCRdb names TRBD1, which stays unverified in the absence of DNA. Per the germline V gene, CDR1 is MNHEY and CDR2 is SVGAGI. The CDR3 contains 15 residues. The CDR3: CASSYSGGRDTEAFF.

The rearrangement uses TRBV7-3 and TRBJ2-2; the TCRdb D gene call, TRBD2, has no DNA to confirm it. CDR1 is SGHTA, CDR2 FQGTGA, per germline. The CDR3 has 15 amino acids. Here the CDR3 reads CASSLTGSRAGELFF.

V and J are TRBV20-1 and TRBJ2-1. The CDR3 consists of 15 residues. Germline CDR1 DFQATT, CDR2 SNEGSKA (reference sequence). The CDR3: CSARSLAGFYNEQFF.

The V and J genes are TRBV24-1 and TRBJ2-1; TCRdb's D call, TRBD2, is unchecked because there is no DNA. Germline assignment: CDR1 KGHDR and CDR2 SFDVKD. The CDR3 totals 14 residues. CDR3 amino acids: CATSDLLLRGEQFF.

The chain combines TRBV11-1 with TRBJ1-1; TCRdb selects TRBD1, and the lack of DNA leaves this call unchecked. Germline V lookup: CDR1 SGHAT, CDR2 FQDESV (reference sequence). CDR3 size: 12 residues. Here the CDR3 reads CASSFLAGEAFF.